These 8 T cell receptor beta chains share one sample of origin, sequenced in a study of T cells in Graves' hyperthyroidism and ophthalmopathy. The source material, RNA transcripts, was used to amplify TCR beta CDR3 regions. A set of HTBI primers served as the primers for a first-round RT-PCR of the TCR CDR3. TCRdb recomputed calls from the multiplex PCR reads with MiXCR, one row per CDR3 protein. This table holds hundreds of thousands of distinct CDR3 sequences, more than 11% found once. The sample comprised blood. The receptors derive from a woman under 40 with Graves' hyperthyroidism that later progressed to Graves' ophthalmopathy.

This clonotype was observed a few times. The chain recombines TRBV11-1 with TRBJ2-2; 7 bases fit TRBD1. CDR1 SGHAT and CDR2 FQDESV come from the germline V gene (reference sequence). The CDR3 runs to 15 residues. Trimming at V came to 7 bases and at J to 4 bases, leaving 9 bases not matched to a gene. DNA of the CDR3: TGTGCCAGCAACAGACAGGGCGGAGGCACCGGGGAGCTGTTTTTT. This translates into CASNRQGGGTGELFF.

Ten or more counts support this clonotype. The chain carries TRBV20-1 and TRBJ2-7; 7 bases agree with TRBD1. This CDR3 has 14 residues. J lost 3 bases, V lost 5 bases, and 10 bases had no gene match. Looked up from germline, CDR1 is DFQATT and CDR2 is SNEGSKA (reference sequence). This CDR3 reads CSAEGQLTYYEQYF. The CDR3 DNA sequence: TGCAGTGCTGAGGGACAGCTGACTTACTACGAGCAGTACTTC.

With respect to this clonotype: Possible read error: a much larger clone is one base away. The J gene is TRBJ1-1, the V gene TRBV29-1; 7 bases are a match to TRBD1. The CDR3 has 13 amino acids. CDR1 is SQVTM and CDR2 is ANQGSEA in the germline V gene. Losses at the gene ends were 4 bases for V and 4 bases for J; bases not matched to a gene: 6. CDR3 loop: CSVGTGGSTEAFF. CDR3 bases: TGCAGCGTTGGGACAGGCGGGAGCACTGAAGCTTTCTTT.

This clonotype was recorded many times. J is TRBJ2-2 and V is TRBV7-2; D is possibly TRBD1 (5 bases). The CDR3 extends over 14 amino acids. Germline CDR1 reads SGHTA; CDR2 reads FQGNSA. The germline V and J ends were trimmed by 3 bases and 6 bases, with 11 bases remaining between them. CDR3 amino acids: CASSLGPPSGELFF. The CDR3 nucleotides are TGTGCCAGCAGCTTGGGGCCTCCGTCCGGGGAGCTGTTTTTT.

This clonotype was picked up many times. V and J are TRBV5-1 and TRBJ2-3; D remains unclear. V was shortened by 6 bases and J by 0 bases, with 8 bases between the two germline ends. The V gene's germline CDR1 is SGHRS and CDR2 YFSETQ. The CDR3 covers 13 residues. The CDR3 DNA follows: TGCGCCAGCACCGAGAACAGCACAGATACGCAGTATTTT. Amino acid sequence: CASTENSTDTQYF.

The sample holds a few counts of this clonotype. A much larger clone lies one base from this, so it may be a read error. The chain combines TRBV11-2 with TRBJ2-7, with D uncertain. The germline gives CDR1 SGHAT, CDR2 FQNNGV. CDR3 length: 12 amino acids. CDR3 DNA: TGTGCCAACAGCCCCCTTGGGTACGAGCAGTACTTC. This sequence encodes CANSPLGYEQYF.

The chain has TRBV5-4 and TRBJ1-3, with D perhaps matching TRBD1 (5 bases). V dropped 4 bases and J dropped 4 bases, with 12 bases sitting between them. CDR1 is SGHNT and CDR2 is YYREEE in the germline V gene (reference sequence). The CDR3 sequence is 14 residues long. CDR3 nucleotides: TGTGCCAGCAGCCGGACAAGTGAAGGAAACACCATATATTTT. Its protein is CASSRTSEGNTIYF.

The chain uses TRBV4-1 and TRBJ2-6, with 7 positions matching TRBD1. The length of the CDR3 is 19 residues. Trimming removed 3 bases from V and 4 bases from J; junction bases left unmatched: 15. CDR1 is MGHRA and CDR2 is YSYEKL in the germline V gene. Written as DNA, the CDR3 is TGCGCCAGCAGCCAGAAGTCCTGGGACAGATCTTTGGGGGCCAACGTCCTGACTTTC. As protein: CASSQKSWDRSLGANVLTF.